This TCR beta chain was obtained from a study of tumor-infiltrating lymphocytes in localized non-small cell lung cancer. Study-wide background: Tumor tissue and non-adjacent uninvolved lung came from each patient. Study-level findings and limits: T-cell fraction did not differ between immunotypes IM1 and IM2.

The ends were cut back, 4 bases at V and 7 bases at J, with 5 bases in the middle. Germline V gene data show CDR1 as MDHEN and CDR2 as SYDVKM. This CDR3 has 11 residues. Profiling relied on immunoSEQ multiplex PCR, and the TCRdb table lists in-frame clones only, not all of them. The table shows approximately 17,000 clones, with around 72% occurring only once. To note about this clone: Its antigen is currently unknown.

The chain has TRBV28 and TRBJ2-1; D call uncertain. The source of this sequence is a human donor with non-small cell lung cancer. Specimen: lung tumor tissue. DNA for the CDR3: TGTGCCAGCAGTTACCGGAATGAGCAGTTCTTC. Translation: CASSYRNEQFF.